The 16 T cell receptor beta chains reported below all come from one sample, sequenced in a study of T cell responses to AZD1222 COVID-19 vaccine. Measured with immunoSEQ multiplex PCR; TCRdb has only the in-frame clones, and not every one. The sample has about 140,000 clones; about 88% are singletons. The sample in question was peripheral blood, obtained 28 days after the second AZD1222 dose. Source of these receptors: an adult who received the AZD1222 COVID-19 vaccine.

This chain connects TRBV3-1 (or the pseudogene TRBV3-2) to TRBJ1-5, with D hard to call. Germline loops: CDR1 LGHDT, CDR2 YNNKEL (reference sequence). The CDR3 sequence is 14 residues long. The germline V and J ends were trimmed by 0 bases and 0 bases, with 3 bases remaining between them. The CDR3 spells CASSQENSNQPQHF. The CDR3 coding sequence is TGTGCCAGCAGCCAAGAAAATAGCAATCAGCCCCAGCATTTT.

The chain combines TRBV28 with TRBJ2-6; no clear D. Per germline, CDR1 MDHEN and CDR2 SYDVKM. The CDR3 covers 17 residues. V was cut by 1 base and J by 2 bases, with 12 bases left in between. In DNA form, the CDR3 reads TGTGCCAGCAGTTTATTTGGACGCTCCCCTGGGGCCAACGTCCTGACTTTC. The encoded protein is CASSLFGRSPGANVLTF. Complete variable domain (other parts from reference TRBV28 and TRBJ2-6): DVKVTQSSRYLVKRTGEKVFLECVQDMDHENMFWYRQDPGLGLRLIYFSYDVKMKEKGDIPEGYSVSREKKERFSLILESASTNQTSMYLCASSLFGRSPGANVLTFGAGSRLTVL.

This chain connects TRBV28 to TRBJ2-6, with D tentatively TRBD1 or TRBD2 (5 bases each). Deletions cut 6 bases from V and 2 bases from J, with 20 bases between. The CDR3 runs to 18 residues. Germline V lookup: CDR1 MDHEN, CDR2 SYDVKM. For the CDR3, the DNA is TGTGCCAGCAGCGTAACGGGGCACGCAGTACCTGGGGCCAACGTCCTGACTTTC. Protein: CASSVTGHAVPGANVLTF.

The V call is TRBV6-1, the J call TRBJ2-5; 11 nucleotides match TRBD2. The CDR3 has 16 amino acids. V dropped 2 bases and J dropped 5; count of bases not matched to a gene: 7. CDR1 is MNHNS and CDR2 is SASEGT in the germline V gene. CDR3 DNA sequence: TGTGCCAGCAGTGAACGGCTAGCGGGAGGAAGTGAGACCCAGTACTTC. It codes for CASSERLAGGSETQYF.

V and J are TRBV19 and TRBJ1-1; D is possibly TRBD1 (6 bases). The CDR3 runs 14 residues. The germline V gene encodes CDR1 LNHDA and CDR2 SQIVND (reference sequence). Trimming took 7 bases from V and 4 from J, leaving 16 bases between them. CDR3 region: CASNRRRGTTEAFF. In nucleotides, the CDR3 is TGTGCCAGTAACCGGAGGAGGGGGACCACTGAAGCTTTCTTT.

The chain joins TRBV7-8 to TRBJ1-2; TRBD1 aligns across 10 bases. Germline CDR1 reads SGHVS; CDR2 reads FQNEAQ. V trimming: 4 bases; J trimming: 0 bases; junction bases outside the gene matches: 8. The CDR3 runs to 17 residues. In nucleotides, the CDR3 is TGTGCCAGCAGCTCGCCGGGACAGGGGCTGTCTAACTATGGCTACACCTTC. As protein: CASSSPGQGLSNYGYTF.

V gene TRBV7-3 combines with J gene TRBJ1-2, with a possible D match to TRBD1 (6 bases). V lost 5 bases, J lost 1 base, and 11 bases lay in between. The germline gives CDR1 SGHTA, CDR2 FQGTGA. The CDR3 extends over 14 amino acids. The chain's CDR3 is CASSPGQNNYGYTF. CDR3 nucleotides: TGTGCCAGCAGCCCAGGACAGAATAACTATGGCTACACCTTC.

The chain links TRBV28 to TRBJ1-1; D gene ambiguous. Germline V gene data show CDR1 as MDHEN and CDR2 as SYDVKM. This CDR3 has 13 residues. V lost 5 bases and J 7 bases, leaving 14 bases between the germline ends. The CDR3 DNA sequence: TGTGCCAGCAGTGTCGACGGTCTGCGTGAAGCTTTCTTT. This translates into CASSVDGLREAFF.

The chain recombines TRBV5-1 with TRBJ1-2, with 11 bases fitting TRBD1. V dropped 5 bases and J dropped 8; count of bases not matched to a gene: 8. Germline V lookup: CDR1 SGHRS, CDR2 YFSETQ. The CDR3 sequence is 14 residues long. CDR3 residues: CASRPGTGGQGYTF. The CDR3 nucleotides are TGCGCCAGCAGACCCGGGACAGGGGGACAGGGCTACACCTTC.

This chain uses TRBV19 with TRBJ2-7, with TRBD1 matching over 9 bases. The CDR3 runs to 15 residues. Germline CDR1 reads LNHDA; CDR2 reads SQIVND (reference sequence). The ends lost 4 bases at V and 1 base at J; junction bases unmatched: 5. CDR3 coding DNA: TGTGCCAGTAGTACCGTGACAGGGGGATCCTACGAGCAGTACTTC. Protein product: CASSTVTGGSYEQYF.

V is TRBV18 and J is TRBJ2-3, with 8 positions matching TRBD1. This CDR3 comprises 14 residues. CDR1 is KGHSH and CDR2 is LQKENI in the germline V gene. V dropped 2 bases and J dropped 3; count of bases not matched to a gene: 1. The CDR3 sequence is CASSPGQGTDTQYF. DNA of the CDR3: TGTGCCAGCTCACCAGGACAGGGAACAGATACGCAGTATTTT.

Note on this clone: One junction end disagrees with the germline gene, perhaps due to a read error. CDR3 amino acids: CASRVGRTGNTGELFF. CDR3 coding DNA: TGTGCCAGCAGGGTAGGGCGGACGGGGAACACCGGGGAGCTGTTTTTT. The chain couples TRBV9 to TRBJ2-2; D is unresolved. The length of the CDR3 is 16 residues. Germline V gene sequence: CDR1 SGDLS, CDR2 YYNGEE.

This clone came up once. This sequence joins TRBV6-5 and TRBJ2-3; D gene uncertain. Germline loops: CDR1 MNHEY, CDR2 SVGAGI. With 5 bases removed from V and 10 bases from J, the gap between germline ends came to 19 bases. The CDR3 loop spans 14 amino acids. CDR3 in amino acids: CASSPPDRSKPQYF. The CDR3 region has the DNA TGTGCCAGCAGTCCTCCGGATCGTAGCAAGCCGCAGTATTTT.

The V gene is TRBV30, the J gene TRBJ2-5; TRBD2 matches at 9 bases. Germline loops: CDR1 GTSNPN, CDR2 SVGIG (reference sequence). V dropped 5 bases and J dropped 4; count of bases not matched to a gene: 17. The CDR3 contains 17 residues. The CDR3 DNA is TGTGCCTGGTCGCCGGGACTAGCCAAAACCAAAGGAGAGACCCAGTACTTC. This codes for CAWSPGLAKTKGETQYF.

This sequence joins TRBV2 and TRBJ1-1, with D perhaps matching TRBD1 (5 bases). The CDR3 runs to 13 residues. CDR1 is SNHLY, CDR2 FYNNEI, per germline. Trimming shortened V by 10 bases and J by 4 bases, and 16 bases separated the two germline ends. CDR3 sequence reads: CANRGVAGTEAFF. CDR3 sequence (DNA): TGTGCCAACCGAGGGGTGGCCGGCACTGAAGCTTTCTTT.

The chain joins TRBV6-5 to TRBJ2-1, with 9 bases matching TRBD1. Germline V gives CDR1 MNHEY, CDR2 SVGAGI. Unmatched junction bases numbered 13, after V lost 9 bases and J lost 7 bases. CDR3 size: 15 residues. As DNA, the CDR3 is TGTGCCAGTGTCCTTTGGACAGGGGATAATAATGAGCAGTTCTTC. Translation gives CASVLWTGDNNEQFF.